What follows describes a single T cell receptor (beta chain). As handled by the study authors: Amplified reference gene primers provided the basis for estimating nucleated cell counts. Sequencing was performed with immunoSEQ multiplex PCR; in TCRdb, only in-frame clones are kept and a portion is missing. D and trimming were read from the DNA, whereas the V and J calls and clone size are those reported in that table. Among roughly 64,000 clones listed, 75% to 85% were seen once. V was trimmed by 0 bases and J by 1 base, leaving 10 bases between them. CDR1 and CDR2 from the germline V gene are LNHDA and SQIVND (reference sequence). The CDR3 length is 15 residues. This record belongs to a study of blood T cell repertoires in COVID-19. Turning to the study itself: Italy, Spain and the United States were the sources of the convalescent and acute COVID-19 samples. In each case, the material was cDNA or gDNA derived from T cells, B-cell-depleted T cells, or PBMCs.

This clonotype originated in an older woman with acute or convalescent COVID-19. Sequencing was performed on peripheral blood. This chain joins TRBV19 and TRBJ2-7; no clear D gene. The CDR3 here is CASSIDLSRSYEQYF. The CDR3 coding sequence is TGTGCCAGTAGTATAGACCTGAGCAGGTCCTACGAGCAGTACTTC.